Listed below are T cell receptor beta chains from one sample, sequenced in a study of identical twins. TCRdb reprocessed the 5' RACE reads via MiXCR and lists one record per CDR3 protein. This repertoire shows 1,800,000 or so distinct CDR3 sequences, 25% to 35% found once; its top ten account for 0.27%. What was sequenced was cord blood. All receptors come from a newborn girl in good health. The CDR3 runs from the conserved cysteine through the conserved F or W. D genes are given only for firm matches. Some rows mark clone size as missing; the rest say once, few, many or name a class of expanded clone.

D gene: TRBD1; V gene: TRBV27; clone size: few; J gene: TRBJ1-1; CDR3 protein: CASGPGTAPSQAFF; CDR3 DNA: TGTGCCAGCGGCCCCGGGACAGCTCCCTCACAAGCTTTCTTT
D gene: NA; V gene: TRBV28; clone size: few; J gene: TRBJ2-7; CDR3 protein: CASRDLFEQYF; CDR3 DNA: TGTGCCAGCAGGGACCTTTTCGAGCAGTACTTC
D gene: TRBD1; V gene: TRBV5-1; clone size: NA; J gene: TRBJ2-1; CDR3 protein: CASSPKDRAYNEQFF; CDR3 DNA: TGCGCCAGCAGCCCGAAGGACAGGGCCTACAATGAGCAGTTCTTC
D gene: NA; V gene: TRBV6-6; clone size: few; J gene: TRBJ1-2; CDR3 protein: CASSYSDFYGYTF; CDR3 DNA: TGTGCCAGCAGTTACTCGGACTTCTATGGCTACACCTTC
D gene: NA; V gene: TRBV11-2; clone size: NA; J gene: TRBJ1-5; CDR3 protein: CASSPRGSSGNQPQHF; CDR3 DNA: TGTGCCAGCAGCCCCCGGGGGTCCTCGGGCAATCAGCCCCAGCATTTT
D gene: TRBD1; V gene: TRBV5-1; clone size: NA; J gene: TRBJ2-5; CDR3 protein: CASSLDTGAGETQYF; CDR3 DNA: TGCGCCAGCAGCTTGGACACAGGGGCCGGTGAGACCCAGTACTTC
D gene: NA; V gene: TRBV20-1; clone size: NA; J gene: TRBJ2-1; CDR3 protein: CSARYGMGDEQFF; CDR3 DNA: TGCAGTGCCCGGTACGGGATGGGGGATGAGCAGTTCTTC
D gene: TRBD2; V gene: TRBV4-1; clone size: NA; J gene: TRBJ2-1; CDR3 protein: CASSQDIWRGGPSNEQFF; CDR3 DNA: TGCGCCAGCAGCCAAGATATATGGCGGGGGGGCCCTTCGAATGAGCAGTTCTTC
D gene: TRBD2; V gene: TRBV3-1; clone size: NA; J gene: TRBJ2-3; CDR3 protein: CASSPGTSGIWATDTQYF; CDR3 DNA: TGTGCCAGCAGCCCCGGGACTAGCGGGATTTGGGCCACAGATACGCAGTATTTT
D gene: TRBD1; V gene: TRBV11-1; clone size: NA; J gene: TRBJ1-2; CDR3 protein: CASSLTGQGGHYGYTF; CDR3 DNA: TGTGCCAGCAGCCTTACGGGACAGGGCGGGCACTATGGCTACACCTTC
D gene: NA; V gene: TRBV3-1; clone size: many; J gene: TRBJ2-3; CDR3 protein: CASSQVDEIADTQYF; CDR3 DNA: TGTGCCAGCAGCCAAGTCGACGAAATCGCAGATACGCAGTATTTT
D gene: NA; V gene: TRBV6-6; clone size: NA; J gene: TRBJ2-3; CDR3 protein: CASRLVFADTQYF; CDR3 DNA: TGTGCCAGCAGACTAGTCTTCGCAGATACGCAGTATTTT
D gene: NA; V gene: TRBV4-2; clone size: few; J gene: TRBJ1-3; CDR3 protein: CASSQNMGRFSGNTIYF; CDR3 DNA: TGTGCCAGCAGCCAAAATATGGGACGGTTCTCTGGAAACACCATATATTTT
D gene: TRBD2; V gene: TRBV20-1; clone size: NA; J gene: TRBJ2-5; CDR3 protein: CSGGSGVETQYF; CDR3 DNA: TGCAGTGGTGGTAGCGGGGTAGAGACCCAGTACTTC
D gene: NA; V gene: TRBV3-1; clone size: NA; J gene: TRBJ2-5; CDR3 protein: CASRKEGGTQYF; CDR3 DNA: TGTGCCAGCAGAAAAGAAGGGGGGACCCAGTACTTC
D gene: NA; V gene: TRBV28; clone size: many; J gene: TRBJ2-6; CDR3 protein: CASSQTGSGANVLTF; CDR3 DNA: TGTGCCAGCAGTCAGACGGGTTCTGGGGCCAACGTCCTGACTTTC
D gene: NA; V gene: TRBV20-1; clone size: few; J gene: TRBJ2-7; CDR3 protein: CSARDRYKYEQYF; CDR3 DNA: TGCAGTGCTAGAGACCGATACAAATACGAGCAGTACTTC
D gene: NA; V gene: TRBV5-1; clone size: NA; J gene: TRBJ2-7; CDR3 protein: CASSLTGPQQYF; CDR3 DNA: TGCGCCAGCAGCCTGACTGGTCCCCAGCAGTACTTC
D gene: TRBD2; V gene: TRBV29-1; clone size: few; J gene: TRBJ2-1; CDR3 protein: CSVEGGLAGGPTYNEQFF; CDR3 DNA: TGCAGCGTTGAAGGGGGACTAGCGGGGGGGCCTACCTACAATGAGCAGTTCTTC
D gene: NA; V gene: TRBV10-3; clone size: few; J gene: TRBJ1-1; CDR3 protein: CAIKAGDTEAFF; CDR3 DNA: TGTGCCATCAAGGCAGGGGACACTGAAGCTTTCTTT
D gene: NA; V gene: TRBV7-9; clone size: NA; J gene: TRBJ1-6; CDR3 protein: CASSPALGGNSPLHF; CDR3 DNA: TGTGCCAGCAGCCCCGCCTTAGGGGGGAATTCACCCCTCCACTTT
D gene: NA; V gene: TRBV27; clone size: few; J gene: TRBJ2-7; CDR3 protein: CASGPQGAYEQYF; CDR3 DNA: TGTGCCAGCGGGCCGCAAGGAGCCTACGAGCAGTACTTC
D gene: TRBD2; V gene: TRBV5-4; clone size: few; J gene: TRBJ2-3; CDR3 protein: CASSRDSSGIQSDTQYF; CDR3 DNA: TGTGCCAGCAGCCGCGATTCTAGCGGGATCCAGTCAGATACGCAGTATTTT
D gene: NA; V gene: TRBV5-6; clone size: NA; J gene: TRBJ2-7; CDR3 protein: CASSSQVLTEQYF; CDR3 DNA: TGTGCCAGCAGCTCGCAAGTTCTGACCGAGCAGTACTTC
D gene: NA; V gene: TRBV12-3/TRBV12-4; clone size: NA; J gene: TRBJ2-2; CDR3 protein: CATGTNTGELFF; CDR3 DNA: TGTGCCACTGGGACAAACACCGGGGAGCTGTTTTTT
D gene: NA; V gene: TRBV9; clone size: NA; J gene: TRBJ2-2; CDR3 protein: CASSVDPAGELFF; CDR3 DNA: TGTGCCAGCAGCGTAGATCCCGCCGGGGAGCTGTTTTTT
D gene: NA; V gene: TRBV6-5; clone size: few; J gene: TRBJ2-5; CDR3 protein: CASSYRASPQETQYF; CDR3 DNA: TGTGCCAGCAGTTATAGGGCTAGTCCCCAAGAGACCCAGTACTTC
D gene: TRBD1; V gene: TRBV28; clone size: NA; J gene: TRBJ1-3; CDR3 protein: CASSPDRAGGNTIYF; CDR3 DNA: TGTGCCAGCAGCCCGGACAGGGCGGGGGGAAACACCATATATTTT
D gene: NA; V gene: TRBV12-3/TRBV12-4; clone size: NA; J gene: TRBJ2-7; CDR3 protein: CASSKGISYEQYF; CDR3 DNA: TGTGCCAGCAGTAAAGGGATTTCCTACGAGCAGTACTTC
D gene: NA; V gene: TRBV28; clone size: many; J gene: TRBJ2-1; CDR3 protein: CASSLLVRRSDNEQFF; CDR3 DNA: TGTGCCAGCAGTTTACTGGTTCGTCGGTCGGACAATGAGCAGTTCTTC
D gene: NA; V gene: TRBV3-1; clone size: NA; J gene: TRBJ2-5; CDR3 protein: CASSQDDRFQETQYF; CDR3 DNA: TGTGCCAGCAGCCAAGATGATAGGTTCCAAGAGACCCAGTACTTC
D gene: NA; V gene: TRBV27; clone size: few; J gene: TRBJ1-1; CDR3 protein: CASSSPGRDNTEAFF; CDR3 DNA: TGTGCCAGCAGTTCCCCGGGCAGGGACAACACTGAAGCTTTCTTT
D gene: NA; V gene: TRBV10-3; clone size: NA; J gene: TRBJ2-7; CDR3 protein: CATRQDYNEQYF; CDR3 DNA: TGTGCCACCAGACAGGACTACAATGAGCAGTACTTC
D gene: TRBD1; V gene: TRBV6-1; clone size: NA; J gene: TRBJ2-2; CDR3 protein: CATKARDRVGELFF; CDR3 DNA: TGTGCCACCAAAGCTCGGGACAGAGTGGGGGAGCTGTTTTTT
D gene: NA; V gene: TRBV7-2; clone size: once; J gene: TRBJ2-7; CDR3 protein: CASSFVSKQYF; CDR3 DNA: TGTGCCAGCAGCTTTGTGTCCAAGCAGTACTTC
D gene: NA; V gene: TRBV11-2; clone size: NA; J gene: TRBJ2-3; CDR3 protein: CAGSLVGGGGTDTQYF; CDR3 DNA: TGTGCCGGCAGCTTAGTGGGGGGTGGGGGCACAGATACGCAGTATTTT
D gene: NA; V gene: TRBV3-1; clone size: NA; J gene: TRBJ2-3; CDR3 protein: CASSQGRELDTQYF; CDR3 DNA: TGTGCCAGCAGCCAAGGTCGGGAGTTAGATACGCAGTATTTT
D gene: NA; V gene: TRBV2; clone size: NA; J gene: TRBJ1-1; CDR3 protein: CASSSMRGGRNTEAFF; CDR3 DNA: TGTGCCAGCAGTTCAATGCGCGGGGGGCGGAACACTGAAGCTTTCTTT
D gene: TRBD2; V gene: TRBV20-1; clone size: NA; J gene: TRBJ2-3; CDR3 protein: CSARDTLTSGGTDTQYF; CDR3 DNA: TGCAGTGCTAGAGATACATTGACTAGCGGGGGGACAGATACGCAGTATTTT
D gene: TRBD2; V gene: TRBV6-6; clone size: once; J gene: TRBJ2-4; CDR3 protein: CASRPLAGKYIQYF; CDR3 DNA: TGTGCCAGCAGACCTCTAGCGGGGAAGTACATTCAGTACTTC
D gene: TRBD1; V gene: TRBV28; clone size: NA; J gene: TRBJ1-1; CDR3 protein: CASSLRTQGGRNTEAFF; CDR3 DNA: TGTGCCAGCAGTTTAAGGACCCAGGGGGGGAGGAACACTGAAGCTTTCTTT
D gene: NA; V gene: TRBV15; clone size: NA; J gene: TRBJ2-6; CDR3 protein: CATSRGGLSGANVLTF; CDR3 DNA: TGTGCCACCAGCAGAGGGGGTCTCTCTGGGGCCAACGTCCTGACTTTC
D gene: NA; V gene: TRBV20-1; clone size: NA; J gene: TRBJ2-7; CDR3 protein: CSAEPSSSYEQYF; CDR3 DNA: TGCAGTGCTGAGCCCTCGAGCTCCTACGAGCAGTACTTC
D gene: TRBD2; V gene: TRBV25-1; clone size: few; J gene: TRBJ2-7; CDR3 protein: CAIQSGGNEQYF; CDR3 DNA: TGTGCCATCCAATCGGGGGGGAACGAGCAGTACTTC
D gene: TRBD2; V gene: TRBV7-2; clone size: NA; J gene: TRBJ2-3; CDR3 protein: CASSLQRTRGTDTQYF; CDR3 DNA: TGTGCCAGCAGCTTACAGAGGACTAGAGGCACAGATACGCAGTATTTT
D gene: NA; V gene: TRBV7-9; clone size: few; J gene: TRBJ2-7; CDR3 protein: CASSLIGHSTYEQYF; CDR3 DNA: TGTGCCAGCAGCTTAATCGGACATTCAACCTACGAGCAGTACTTC
D gene: NA; V gene: TRBV4-1; clone size: NA; J gene: TRBJ2-3; CDR3 protein: CASSQETPNTQYF; CDR3 DNA: TGCGCCAGCAGCCAAGAGACACCAAATACGCAGTATTTT
D gene: TRBD1; V gene: TRBV7-9; clone size: NA; J gene: TRBJ2-7; CDR3 protein: CASSSVTRDRRYSEQYF; CDR3 DNA: TGTGCCAGCAGCTCAGTCACCCGGGACAGACGATACAGTGAGCAGTACTTC